This TCR beta chain was profiled in a study of blood T cell repertoires in COVID-19. As for the study in general: Specimens from acute and convalescent COVID-19 originated in the United States, Italy and Spain. Sources were T cells, B-cell-depleted T cells, or PBMCs; the material itself was cDNA or gDNA.

Per the original data handling: Estimation of nucleated cell counts relied on the amplification of reference gene primers. Sequencing was performed with immunoSEQ multiplex PCR; in TCRdb, only in-frame clones are kept and a portion is missing. V, J and clone size were drawn from that table, and D and trimming were deduced from the DNA. The sample consists of roughly 130,000 clones, 87% of them appearing once. CDR1 KGHDR and CDR2 SFDVKD come from the germline V gene. This CDR3 is built from 12 residues. V lost 3 bases and J lost 12, with 8 bases in between. Material for sequencing was peripheral blood. The TCR sequence derives from a woman aged 55-70 years with acute or convalescent COVID-19. The V and J genes are TRBV24-1 and TRBJ1-6, with D unresolved. CDR3 protein: CATSDGGLPLHF. CDR3 bases: TGTGCCACCAGTGATGGAGGTCTACCCCTCCACTTT.